Listed below are T cell receptor beta chains from one sample, sequenced in a study of response to subunit inactivated influenza vaccine. TCRdb re-analysed the RT-PCR reads in MiXCR, keeping a single row per CDR3 protein. This sample yields hundreds of thousands of distinct CDR3 sequences, of which 12% to 15% are seen a single time; 7.5% to 9% belongs to the top ten. Sequencing used PBMCs from blood, obtained roughly 15 days before vaccination. Source of these receptors: a man aged 45-65 years who received an inactivated influenza vaccine. The CDR3 runs from the conserved cysteine through the conserved F or W. Each record gives: D gene, V gene, J gene, clone size, CDR3 DNA, CDR3 protein. A D gene is named only where the DNA matches it firmly. Not every row has a clone size; where given, it reads once, few, many or a size class.

.	TRBV3-1	TRBJ1-1	few	TGTGCCAGCAGCCAAGCAGTTACCACCAACACTGAAGCTTTCTTT	CASSQAVTTNTEAFF
.	TRBV7-2	TRBJ2-2	few	TGTGCCAGCACCCGGACACCGAACACCGGGGAGCTGTTTTTT	CASTRTPNTGELFF
TRBD1	TRBV5-1	TRBJ2-1	many	TGCGCCAGCAGCTTGGCAGGGGGTGAGCAGTTCTTC	CASSLAGGEQFF
.	TRBV28	TRBJ2-2	few	TGTGCCAGCAGTTTCCCCCTAGCGAGCGGCGGGTCCGGGGAGCTGTTTTTT	CASSFPLASGGSGELFF
TRBD2	TRBV5-4	TRBJ2-1	many	TGTGCCAGCAGTGCGGGACTAGCGGGGGTCAATGAGCAGTTCTTC	CASSAGLAGVNEQFF
.	TRBV7-8	TRBJ2-7	few	TGTGCCAGCAGCTTAGGCGAGCGAACCGAGCAGTACTTC	CASSLGERTEQYF
TRBD1	TRBV3-1	TRBJ2-1	many	TGTGCCAGCAGCCAAGTTGTAGGGGGCGGAAACAATGAGCAGTTCTTC	CASSQVVGGGNNEQFF
.	TRBV2	TRBJ2-1	.	TGTGCCAGCAGTCCGCCTTCTTATTACAATGAGCAGTTCTTC	CASSPPSYYNEQFF
TRBD1	TRBV2	TRBJ2-1	.	TGTGCCAGCAGTGATATAGGACAGGCCTACAATGAGCAGTTCTTC	CASSDIGQAYNEQFF
.	TRBV12-3/TRBV12-4	TRBJ2-2	many	TGTGCCAGCAGCCGTGCCGCCTCAAACACCGGGGAGCTGTTTTTT	CASSRAASNTGELFF
TRBD2	TRBV27	TRBJ2-1	.	TGTGCCAGCAGTTCCCGGACTAGCGGGAGACCTACTGAGCAGTTCTTC	CASSSRTSGRPTEQFF
.	TRBV4-1	TRBJ2-7	.	TGCGCCAGCAGCCAAGGTATAGGAGGGTCCAACGAGCAGTACTTC	CASSQGIGGSNEQYF
TRBD2	TRBV5-4	TRBJ2-1	few	TGTGCCAGCACTTCTGGCGGGAGGGCCTTCAATGAGCAGTTCTTC	CASTSGGRAFNEQFF
.	TRBV6-2/TRBV6-3	TRBJ1-6	many	TGTGCCAGCAGATGGTCCTCGGCCCTCCACTTT	CASRWSSALHF
TRBD2	TRBV20-1	TRBJ2-7	many	TGCAGTGCTAGACTAGTAGCGGGAGCTGTGTCCTACGAGCAGTACTTC	CSARLVAGAVSYEQYF
TRBD1	TRBV7-2	TRBJ1-2	few	TGTGCCAGCAGCTTAAACAGGGGGAACTATGGCTACACCTTC	CASSLNRGNYGYTF
.	TRBV5-1	TRBJ2-2	many	TGCGCCAGCAGCTCGTGGGGGGAGATAAGCGCCGGGGAGCTGTTTTTT	CASSSWGEISAGELFF
.	TRBV6-2/TRBV6-3	TRBJ2-2	few	TGTGCCAGCAGTTACCGGGTCGGGAACACCGGGGAGCTGTTTTTT	CASSYRVGNTGELFF
.	TRBV11-1	TRBJ2-5	.	TGTGCCAGCAGCACCTACCGGGTCACCAAACCCCACCAAGAGACCCAGTACTTC	CASSTYRVTKPHQETQYF
.	TRBV4-3	TRBJ2-7	.	TGCGCCAGCAGCCAATATGGGACACACTCCTACGAGCAGTACTTC	CASSQYGTHSYEQYF
TRBD2	TRBV2	TRBJ2-7	.	TGTGCCAGCAGTGAACAACTAGCGGGGGACTACGAGCAGTACTTC	CASSEQLAGDYEQYF
.	TRBV29-1	TRBJ1-1	.	TGCAGCGTTGAAAGGGTTACGGCCACTGAAGCTTTCTTT	CSVERVTATEAFF
TRBD2	TRBV12-3/TRBV12-4	TRBJ2-3	many	TGTGCCTCCCATTCCGGACTAGCGGGAGATACGCAGTATTTT	CASHSGLAGDTQYF
TRBD1	TRBV5-1	TRBJ1-1	few	TGCGCCAGCAGCCCCGGGACAGCGCATGCGAGTACTGAAGCTTTCTTT	CASSPGTAHASTEAFF